This T cell receptor (beta chain) was sequenced during a study of T cell repertoires in cytomegalovirus infection (dated by TCRdb to between 2019 and 2020). As for the study more broadly: Recently identified HLA-C-restricted CMV epitopes, whose presentation resists viral immunomodulation, were targeted by peptide stimulations together with well-studied HLA-B-restricted epitopes. The HLA type of each donor mattered for the analysis, because public TCR beta signatures pointed to carriage of CMV infection along with the matching HLA type.

Counted from cysteine to phenylalanine, this CDR3 has 15 amino acids. Only the CDR3 region is kept as DNA, spanning 45 bases read in frame from base 1. V is pared back by 5 bases and J by 6 bases, with 19 bases lying between the germline termini. CDR1 is given as SEHNR and CDR2 as FQNEAQ, both from the germline V gene (reference sequence). Sequencing took place on an Illumina HiSeq 1500. TCRdb ran its own pipeline on the public reads, namely fastp trimming at Q25 and MiXCR clone calling, and kept in-frame beta chains. Each entry merges the rows of one CDR3 protein and shows their most common DNA and genes. The sample table records approximately 1,000,000 distinct CDR3 sequences; roughly 30% of these occur just once. Jointly, the top ten make up roughly 12% of the sample. Overall study outcomes, separate from this receptor: Cumulative frequency of public TCR beta family members discriminated carriers of CMV infection plus the relevant HLA type in this cohort and an independent roughly 330-donor cohort. In the ex vivo response, HLA-C-restricted CMV-specific TCR beta clonotypes were dominant, and in two of eight donors the single most frequent clonotype came from this HLA-C-restricted group.

This specimen's treatment or condition label, interpreted: in vitro stimulation with specific CMV peptide epitopes to enrich CMV-specific T cells. This clonotype was recorded at least ten times. This clone's antigen is unknown. Within one base of it there is no much larger clone, and no base qualities were kept. This receptor was identified in a human donor in good health (CMV status not recorded). Some clones in this sample may be carry-over from other donors' samples. The material sequenced was cultured CD8+ T cells from PBMCs, taken from culture after CMV antigen stimulation. The chain was built from TRBV7-9 and TRBJ1-2, with a tentative D gene TRBD1 over 6 matching bases. The CDR3: CASSPELGGEDGYTF. The bases read TGTGCCAGCAGCCCGGAGCTAGGGGGTGAAGATGGCTACACCTTC.